This T cell receptor beta chain stems from a study of blood T cell repertoires in COVID-19. Looked up from germline, CDR1 is KGHDR and CDR2 is SFDVKD. The CDR3 is 13 amino acids. After removal of 4 bases from V and 5 bases from J, the junction contained 2 bases not matched to a gene. Original processing methods: Reference gene primers were amplified, and this amplification served to estimate nucleated cell counts. Profiling relied on immunoSEQ multiplex PCR, and the TCRdb table lists in-frame clones only, not all of them. V, J and clone size reflect that table, while D and trimming were determined from the DNA. The sample consists of tens of thousands of clones, around four fifths of them appearing once. This clone was detected only once.

The TCR sequence derives from a human donor in a cohort sampled during active COVID-19. This chain joins TRBV24-1 and TRBJ1-2; the match to TRBD1 covers 8 bases. Material: peripheral blood. The DNA for the CDR3 is TGTGCCACCAGTGAAGACAGGGGATATGGCTACACCTTC. Protein product: CATSEDRGYGYTF.